What follows describes a single T cell receptor beta chain. Its target is unknown. The data were obtained in a study of identical twins. Study-wide results and caveats: Invariant MAIT and iNKT cells could partly confound zero-insertion analyses. The study drew conclusions from cross-sectional statistical analysis, not from following the same donors.

A universal primer site was added by template switching, and unique molecular identifiers were carried by the cDNA. TCRdb passed the 5' RACE reads through MiXCR, listing each CDR3 protein once. The sample has roughly 1.6 million distinct CDR3 sequences; about 32% are singletons. The CDR3 extends over 13 amino acids. Germline V CDR1 and CDR2: MGHRA, YSYEKL. Trimming cost V 3 bases and J 9 bases; bases outside gene matches: 5. The material sequenced was cord blood. The rearrangement joins TRBV4-1 to TRBJ2-1; 7 bases are shared with TRBD2. This clonotype originated in a newborn girl in good health. The chain's CDR3 is CASSHLSSGEQFF. CDR3 DNA sequence: TGCGCCAGCAGCCACCTATCTAGCGGTGAGCAGTTCTTC.